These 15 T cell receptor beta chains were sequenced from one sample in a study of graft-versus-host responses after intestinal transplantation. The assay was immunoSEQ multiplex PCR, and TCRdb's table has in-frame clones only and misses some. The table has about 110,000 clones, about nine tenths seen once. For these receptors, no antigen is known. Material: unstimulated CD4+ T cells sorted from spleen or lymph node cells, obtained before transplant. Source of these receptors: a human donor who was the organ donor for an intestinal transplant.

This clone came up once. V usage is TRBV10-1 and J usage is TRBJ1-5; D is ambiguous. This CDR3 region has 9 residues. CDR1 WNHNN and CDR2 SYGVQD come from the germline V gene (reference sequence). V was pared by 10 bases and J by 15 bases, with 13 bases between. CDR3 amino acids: CAMSVSGHF. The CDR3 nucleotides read TGCGCCATGTCGGTCAGTGGGCATTTT.

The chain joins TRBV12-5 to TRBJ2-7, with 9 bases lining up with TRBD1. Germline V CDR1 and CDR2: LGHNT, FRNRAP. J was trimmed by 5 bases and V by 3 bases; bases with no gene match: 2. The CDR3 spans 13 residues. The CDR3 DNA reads TGTGCTAGTGGTTTCGGACAGGGGAACGAGCAGTACTTC. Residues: CASGFGQGNEQYF.

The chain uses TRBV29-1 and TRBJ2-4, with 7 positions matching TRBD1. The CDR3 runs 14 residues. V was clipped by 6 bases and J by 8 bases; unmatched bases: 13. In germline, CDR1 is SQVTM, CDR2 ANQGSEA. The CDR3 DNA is TGCAGCGTCGCGAATAGGACAGGAAGGGACATTCAGTACTTC. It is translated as CSVANRTGRDIQYF.

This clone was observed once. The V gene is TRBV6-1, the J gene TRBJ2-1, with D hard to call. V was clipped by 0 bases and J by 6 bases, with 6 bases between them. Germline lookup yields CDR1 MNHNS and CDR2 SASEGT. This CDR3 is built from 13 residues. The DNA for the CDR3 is TGTGCCAGCAGTGAAGCGCGTGGCAATGAGCAGTTCTTC. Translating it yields CASSEARGNEQFF.

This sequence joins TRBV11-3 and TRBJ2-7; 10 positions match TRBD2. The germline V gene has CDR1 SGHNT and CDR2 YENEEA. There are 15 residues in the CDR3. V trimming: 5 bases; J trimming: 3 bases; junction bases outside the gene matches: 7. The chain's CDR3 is CASSQGASGSYEQYF. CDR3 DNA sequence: TGTGCCAGCAGCCAGGGGGCTAGCGGGAGCTACGAGCAGTACTTC. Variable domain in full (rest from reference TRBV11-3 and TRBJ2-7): EAGVVQSPRYKIIEKKQPVAFWCNPISGHNTLYWYLQNLGQGPELLIRYENEEAVDDSQLPKDRFSAERLKGVDSTLKIQPAELGDSAVYLCASSQGASGSYEQYFGPGTRLTVT.

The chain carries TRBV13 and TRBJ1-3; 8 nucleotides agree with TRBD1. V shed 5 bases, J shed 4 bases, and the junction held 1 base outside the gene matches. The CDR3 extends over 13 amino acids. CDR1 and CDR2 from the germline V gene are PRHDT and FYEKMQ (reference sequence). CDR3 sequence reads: CASSRTGGNTIYF. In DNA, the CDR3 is TGTGCCAGCAGCCGGACAGGGGGAAACACCATATATTTT. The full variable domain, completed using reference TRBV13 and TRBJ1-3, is AAGVIQSPRHLIKEKRETATLKCYPIPRHDTVYWYQQGPGQDPQFLISFYEKMQSDKGSIPDRFSAQQFSDYHSELNMSSLELGDSALYFCASSRTGGNTIYFGEGSWLTVV.

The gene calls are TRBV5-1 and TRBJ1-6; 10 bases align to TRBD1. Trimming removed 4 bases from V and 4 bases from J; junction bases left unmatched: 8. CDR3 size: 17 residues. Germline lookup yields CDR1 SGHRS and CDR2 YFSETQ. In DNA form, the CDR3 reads TGCGCCAGCAGCAGCCGGGACAGGGGTACTTATAATTCACCCCTCCACTTT. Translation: CASSSRDRGTYNSPLHF. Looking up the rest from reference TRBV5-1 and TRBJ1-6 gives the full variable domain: KAGVTQTPRYLIKTRGQQVTLSCSPISGHRSVSWYQQTPGQGLQFLFEYFSETQRNKGNFPGRFSGRQFSNSRSEMNVSTLELGDSALYLCASSSRDRGTYNSPLHFGNGTRLTVT.

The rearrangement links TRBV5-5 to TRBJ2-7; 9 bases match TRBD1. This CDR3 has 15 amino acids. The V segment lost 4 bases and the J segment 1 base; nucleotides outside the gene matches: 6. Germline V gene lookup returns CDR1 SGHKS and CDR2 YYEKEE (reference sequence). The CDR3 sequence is CASSDGQGRSYEQYF. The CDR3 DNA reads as TGTGCCAGCAGCGACGGACAGGGGCGATCCTACGAGCAGTACTTC.

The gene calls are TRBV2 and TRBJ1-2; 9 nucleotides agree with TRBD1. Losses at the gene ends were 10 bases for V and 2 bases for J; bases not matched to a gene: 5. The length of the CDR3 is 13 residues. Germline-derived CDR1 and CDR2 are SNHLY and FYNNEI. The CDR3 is CATQGARNYGYTF. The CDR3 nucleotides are TGTGCCACACAGGGGGCTCGGAACTATGGCTACACCTTC.

The CDR3 sequence: CASSERGETQYF. The CDR3 DNA reads TGTGCCAGCAGCGAGAGAGGGGAGACCCAGTACTTC. The chain has TRBV9 and TRBJ2-5; the D gene is possibly TRBD2 (5 bases). The V end lost 3 bases, the J end lost 5 bases, and 8 bases lay between the germline ends. Germline assignment: CDR1 SGDLS and CDR2 YYNGEE. The CDR3 loop spans 12 amino acids.

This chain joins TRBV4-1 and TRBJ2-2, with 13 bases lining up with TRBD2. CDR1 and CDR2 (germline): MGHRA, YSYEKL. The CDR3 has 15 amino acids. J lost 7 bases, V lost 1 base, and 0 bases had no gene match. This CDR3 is CASSQGTSGSGELFF. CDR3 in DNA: TGCGCCAGCAGCCAAGGGACTAGCGGGAGCGGGGAGCTGTTTTTT.

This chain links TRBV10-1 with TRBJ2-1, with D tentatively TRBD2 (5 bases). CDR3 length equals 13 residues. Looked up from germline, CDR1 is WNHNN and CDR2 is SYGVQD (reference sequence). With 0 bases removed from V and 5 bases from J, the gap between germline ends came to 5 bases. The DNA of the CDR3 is TGCGCCAGCAGTGAGTCCGGGAACAATGAGCAGTTCTTC. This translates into CASSESGNNEQFF.

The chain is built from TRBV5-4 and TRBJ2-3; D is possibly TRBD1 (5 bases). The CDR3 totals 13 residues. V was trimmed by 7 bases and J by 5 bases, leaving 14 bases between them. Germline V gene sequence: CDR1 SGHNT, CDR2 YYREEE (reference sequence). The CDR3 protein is CASGAGYEDTQYF. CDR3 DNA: TGTGCCAGCGGGGCAGGGTATGAAGATACGCAGTATTTT.

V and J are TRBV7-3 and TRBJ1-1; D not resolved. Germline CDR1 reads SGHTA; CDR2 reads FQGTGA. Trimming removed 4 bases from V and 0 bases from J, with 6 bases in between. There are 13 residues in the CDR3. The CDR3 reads CASSSRLNTEAFF. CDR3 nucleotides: TGTGCCAGCAGCTCCCGGTTGAACACTGAAGCTTTCTTT.

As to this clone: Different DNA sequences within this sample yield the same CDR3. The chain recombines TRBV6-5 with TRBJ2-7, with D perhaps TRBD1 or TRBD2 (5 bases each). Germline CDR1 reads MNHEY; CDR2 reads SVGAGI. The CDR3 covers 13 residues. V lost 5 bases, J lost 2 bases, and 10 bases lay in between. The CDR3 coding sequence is TGTGCCAGCAGTGAACGGGGCCCCTACGAGCAGTACTTC. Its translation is CASSERGPYEQYF.